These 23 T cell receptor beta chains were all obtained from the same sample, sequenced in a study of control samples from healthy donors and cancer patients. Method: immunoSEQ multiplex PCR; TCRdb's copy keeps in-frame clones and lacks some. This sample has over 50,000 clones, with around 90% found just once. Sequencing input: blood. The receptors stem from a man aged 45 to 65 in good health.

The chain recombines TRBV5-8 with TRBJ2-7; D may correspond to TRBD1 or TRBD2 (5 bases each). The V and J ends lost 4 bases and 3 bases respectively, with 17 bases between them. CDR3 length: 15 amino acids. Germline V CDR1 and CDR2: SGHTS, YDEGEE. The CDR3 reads CASSPHGAQFYEQYF. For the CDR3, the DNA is TGTGCCAGCAGCCCCCACGGGGCCCAGTTCTACGAGCAGTACTTC.

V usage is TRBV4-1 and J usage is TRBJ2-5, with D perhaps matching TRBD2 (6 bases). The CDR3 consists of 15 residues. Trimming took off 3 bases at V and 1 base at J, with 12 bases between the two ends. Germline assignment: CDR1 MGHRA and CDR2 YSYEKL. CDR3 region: CASSQSGTLQETQYF. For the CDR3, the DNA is TGCGCCAGCAGCCAGTCCGGGACTCTCCAAGAGACCCAGTACTTC.

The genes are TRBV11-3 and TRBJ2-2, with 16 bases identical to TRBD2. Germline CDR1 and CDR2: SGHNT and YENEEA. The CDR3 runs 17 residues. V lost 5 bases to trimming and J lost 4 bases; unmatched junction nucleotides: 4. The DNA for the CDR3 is TGTGCCAGCAGCACCGGGACTAGCGGGAGGGCCACCGGGGAGCTGTTTTTT. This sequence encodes CASSTGTSGRATGELFF.

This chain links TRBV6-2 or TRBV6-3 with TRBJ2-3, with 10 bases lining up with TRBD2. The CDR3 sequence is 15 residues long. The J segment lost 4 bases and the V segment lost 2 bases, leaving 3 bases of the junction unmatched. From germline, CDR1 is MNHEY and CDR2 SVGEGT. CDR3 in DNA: TGTGCCAGCAGTTACGCTAGCGGGAGCCCAGATACGCAGTATTTT. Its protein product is CASSYASGSPDTQYF.

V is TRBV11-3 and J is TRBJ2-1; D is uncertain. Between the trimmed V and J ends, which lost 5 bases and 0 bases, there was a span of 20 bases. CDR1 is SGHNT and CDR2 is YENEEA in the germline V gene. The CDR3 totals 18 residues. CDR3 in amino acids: CASSPYGLGGSSYNEQFF. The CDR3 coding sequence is TGTGCCAGCAGCCCCTATGGTTTGGGCGGAAGCTCCTACAATGAGCAGTTCTTC.

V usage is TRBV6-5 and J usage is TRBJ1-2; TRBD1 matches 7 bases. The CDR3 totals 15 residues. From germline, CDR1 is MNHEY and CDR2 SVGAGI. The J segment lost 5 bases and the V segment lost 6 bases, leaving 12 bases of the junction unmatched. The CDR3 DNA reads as TGTGCCAGCAGCCAGGAGGGGGCCAGTCGGTATGGCTACACCTTC. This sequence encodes CASSQEGASRYGYTF.

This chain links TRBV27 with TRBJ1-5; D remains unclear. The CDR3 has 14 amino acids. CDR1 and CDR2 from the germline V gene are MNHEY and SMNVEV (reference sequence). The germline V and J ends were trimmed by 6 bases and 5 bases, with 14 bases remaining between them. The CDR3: CASSFKTFYQPQHF. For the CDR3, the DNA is TGTGCCAGCAGCTTCAAGACCTTTTATCAGCCCCAGCATTTT.

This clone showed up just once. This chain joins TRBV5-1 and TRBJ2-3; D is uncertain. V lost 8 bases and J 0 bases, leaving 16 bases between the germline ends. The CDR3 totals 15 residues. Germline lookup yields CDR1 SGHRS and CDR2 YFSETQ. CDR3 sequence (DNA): TGCGCCAGTAAACCCCAGGCCACTAGCACAGATACGCAGTATTTT. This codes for CASKPQATSTDTQYF.

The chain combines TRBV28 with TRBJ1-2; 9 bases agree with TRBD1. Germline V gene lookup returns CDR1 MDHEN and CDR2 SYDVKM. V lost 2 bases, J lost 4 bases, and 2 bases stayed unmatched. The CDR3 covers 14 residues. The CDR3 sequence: CASSLGDRVYGYTF. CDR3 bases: TGTGCCAGCAGTTTAGGGGACAGGGTCTATGGCTACACCTTC.

CDR3 in amino acids: CASSFGHGDQPQHF. In DNA form, the CDR3 reads TGTGCCAGCAGCTTCGGACACGGGGATCAGCCCCAGCATTTT. The chain joins TRBV5-5 to TRBJ1-5; TRBD1 is a possible D gene (5 bases). Germline V gives CDR1 SGHKS, CDR2 YYEKEE (reference sequence). The CDR3 spans 14 residues. The germline V and J ends were trimmed by 2 bases and 5 bases, with 11 bases remaining between them.

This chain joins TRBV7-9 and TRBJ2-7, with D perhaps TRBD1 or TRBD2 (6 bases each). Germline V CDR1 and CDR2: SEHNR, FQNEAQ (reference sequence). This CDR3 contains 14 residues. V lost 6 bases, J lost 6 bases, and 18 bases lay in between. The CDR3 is CASSPKGGRGEQYF. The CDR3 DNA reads TGTGCCAGCAGTCCCAAGGGGGGAAGGGGCGAGCAGTACTTC.

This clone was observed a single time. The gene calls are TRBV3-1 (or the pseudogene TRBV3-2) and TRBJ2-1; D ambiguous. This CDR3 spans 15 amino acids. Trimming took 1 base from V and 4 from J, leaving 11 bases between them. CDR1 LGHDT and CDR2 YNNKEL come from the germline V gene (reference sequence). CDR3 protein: CASSQVRLRYNEQFF. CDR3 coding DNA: TGTGCCAGCAGCCAAGTTCGGTTAAGGTACAATGAGCAGTTCTTC.

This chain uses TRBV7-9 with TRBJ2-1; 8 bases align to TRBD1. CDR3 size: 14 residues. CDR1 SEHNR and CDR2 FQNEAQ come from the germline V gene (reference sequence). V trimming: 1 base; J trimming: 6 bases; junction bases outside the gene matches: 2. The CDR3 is CASSLGTGINEQFF. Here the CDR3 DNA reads TGTGCCAGCAGCTTAGGGACAGGGATCAATGAGCAGTTCTTC.

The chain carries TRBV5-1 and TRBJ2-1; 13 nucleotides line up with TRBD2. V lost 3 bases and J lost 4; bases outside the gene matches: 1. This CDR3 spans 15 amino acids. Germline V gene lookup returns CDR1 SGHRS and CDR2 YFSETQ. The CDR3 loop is CASSWTSGGYNEQFF. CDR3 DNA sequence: TGCGCCAGCAGCTGGACTAGCGGGGGATACAATGAGCAGTTCTTC.

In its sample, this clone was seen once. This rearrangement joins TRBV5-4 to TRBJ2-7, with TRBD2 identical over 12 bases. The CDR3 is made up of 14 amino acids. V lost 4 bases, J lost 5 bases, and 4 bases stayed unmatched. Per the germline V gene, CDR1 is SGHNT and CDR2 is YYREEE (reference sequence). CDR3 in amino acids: CASSLAGGPNEQYF. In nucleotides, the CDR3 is TGTGCCAGCAGCCTAGCGGGAGGGCCCAACGAGCAGTACTTC.

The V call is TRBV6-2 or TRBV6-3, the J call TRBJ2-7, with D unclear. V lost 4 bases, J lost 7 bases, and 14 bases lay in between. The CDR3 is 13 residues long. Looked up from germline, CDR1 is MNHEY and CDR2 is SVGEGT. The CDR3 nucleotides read TGTGCCAGCAGTTTAAAGGGCCCCGGTGAGCAGTACTTC. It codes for CASSLKGPGEQYF.

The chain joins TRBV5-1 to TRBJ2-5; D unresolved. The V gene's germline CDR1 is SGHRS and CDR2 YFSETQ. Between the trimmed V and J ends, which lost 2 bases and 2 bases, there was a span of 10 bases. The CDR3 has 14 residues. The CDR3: CASSFPGPQETQYF. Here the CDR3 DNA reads TGCGCCAGCAGCTTTCCGGGTCCGCAAGAGACCCAGTACTTC.

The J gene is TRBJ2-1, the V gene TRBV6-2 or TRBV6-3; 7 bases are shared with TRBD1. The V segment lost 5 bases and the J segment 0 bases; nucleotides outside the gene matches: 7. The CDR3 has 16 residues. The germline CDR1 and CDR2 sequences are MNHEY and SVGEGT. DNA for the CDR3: TGTGCCAGCAGTGACCGGACAGGTAGCTCCTACAATGAGCAGTTCTTC. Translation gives CASSDRTGSSYNEQFF.

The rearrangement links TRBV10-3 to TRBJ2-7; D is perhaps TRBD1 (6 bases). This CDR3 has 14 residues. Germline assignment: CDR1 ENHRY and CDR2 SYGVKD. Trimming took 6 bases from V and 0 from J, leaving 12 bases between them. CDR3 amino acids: CAIRQGSYSYEQYF. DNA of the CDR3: TGTGCCATCAGGCAGGGGTCTTACTCCTACGAGCAGTACTTC.

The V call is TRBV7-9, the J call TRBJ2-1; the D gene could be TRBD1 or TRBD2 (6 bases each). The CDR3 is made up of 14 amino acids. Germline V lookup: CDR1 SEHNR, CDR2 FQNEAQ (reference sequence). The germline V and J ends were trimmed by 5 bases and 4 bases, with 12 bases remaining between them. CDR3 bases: TGTGCCAGCAGCCACGGGGGCCTGTACAATGAGCAGTTCTTC. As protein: CASSHGGLYNEQFF. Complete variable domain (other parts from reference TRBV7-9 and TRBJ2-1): DTGVSQNPRHKITKRGQNVTFRCDPISEHNRLYWYRQTLGQGPEFLTYFQNEAQLEKSRLLSDRFSAERPKGSFSTLEIQRTEQGDSAMYLCASSHGGLYNEQFFGPGTRLTVL.

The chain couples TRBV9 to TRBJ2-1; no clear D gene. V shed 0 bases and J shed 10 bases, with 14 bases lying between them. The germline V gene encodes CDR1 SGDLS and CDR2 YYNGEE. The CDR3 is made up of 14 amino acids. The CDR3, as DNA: TGTGCCAGCAGCGTAGGAAATAGCCTGGAAGAGCAGTTCTTC. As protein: CASSVGNSLEEQFF.

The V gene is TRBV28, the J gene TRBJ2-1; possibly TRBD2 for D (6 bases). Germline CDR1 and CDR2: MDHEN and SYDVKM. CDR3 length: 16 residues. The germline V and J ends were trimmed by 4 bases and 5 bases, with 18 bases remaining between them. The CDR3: CASSSPLWGEDNEQFF. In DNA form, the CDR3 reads TGTGCCAGCAGTTCTCCGTTGTGGGGGGAGGACAATGAGCAGTTCTTC.

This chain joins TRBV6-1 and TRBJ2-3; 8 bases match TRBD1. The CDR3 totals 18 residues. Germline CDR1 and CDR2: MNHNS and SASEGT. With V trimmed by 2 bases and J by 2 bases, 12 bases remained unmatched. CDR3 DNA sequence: TGTGCCAGCAGTGAAACACTCAGGACAGGGTCCCACACAGATACGCAGTATTTT. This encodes CASSETLRTGSHTDTQYF.